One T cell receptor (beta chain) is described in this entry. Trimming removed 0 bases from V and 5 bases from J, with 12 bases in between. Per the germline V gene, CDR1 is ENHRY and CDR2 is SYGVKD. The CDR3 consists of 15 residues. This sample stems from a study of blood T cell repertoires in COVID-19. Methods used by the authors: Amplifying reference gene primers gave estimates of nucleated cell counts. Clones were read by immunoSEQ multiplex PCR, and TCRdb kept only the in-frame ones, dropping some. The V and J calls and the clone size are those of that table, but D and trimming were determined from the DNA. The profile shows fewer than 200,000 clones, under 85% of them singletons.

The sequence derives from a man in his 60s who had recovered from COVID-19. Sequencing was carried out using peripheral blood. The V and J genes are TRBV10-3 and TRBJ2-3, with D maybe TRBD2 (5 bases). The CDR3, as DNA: TGTGCCATCAGTGAGTCGAGCGGAAGAAGAGATACGCAGTATTTT. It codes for CAISESSGRRDTQYF.